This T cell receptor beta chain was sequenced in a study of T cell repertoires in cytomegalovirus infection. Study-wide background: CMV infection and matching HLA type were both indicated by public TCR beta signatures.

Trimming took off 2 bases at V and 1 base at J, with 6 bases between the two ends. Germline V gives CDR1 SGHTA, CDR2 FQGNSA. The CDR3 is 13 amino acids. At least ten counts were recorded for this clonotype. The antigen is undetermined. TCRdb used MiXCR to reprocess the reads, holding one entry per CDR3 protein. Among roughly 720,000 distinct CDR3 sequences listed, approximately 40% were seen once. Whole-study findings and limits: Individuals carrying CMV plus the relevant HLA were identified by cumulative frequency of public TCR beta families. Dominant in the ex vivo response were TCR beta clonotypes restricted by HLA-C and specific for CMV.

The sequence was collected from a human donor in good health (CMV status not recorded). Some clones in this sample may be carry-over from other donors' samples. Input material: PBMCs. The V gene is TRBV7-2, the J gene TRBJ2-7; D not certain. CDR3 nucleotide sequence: TGTGCCAGCAGCTTAAGAGGTTCCTACGAGCAGTACTTC. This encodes CASSLRGSYEQYF.